This T cell receptor beta chain was documented in a study of CD8+ T cells in alopecia areata. CD4+ and CD8+ T cells were sorted from PBMCs stained for CD3, CD4 and CD8. Following extraction, RNA underwent reverse transcription to cDNA, which served as the sequencing template. Clones were sequenced by immunoSEQ multiplex PCR, and TCRdb holds only the in-frame ones, with some missing. Of around 190,000 clones in the sample, 45% to 70% were seen once. Concerning this clone: The antigen is undetermined.

The study, taken as a whole, reports: Normal skin contains resident alphabeta T cells, and these are also sequenced in scalp samples. Researchers reported that TCR sharing among patients proved less clear than in mice, possibly HLA-linked. Affected scalp, especially in alopecia totalis/universalis, had a higher clonality than normal scalp did.

Germline V gene data show CDR1 as MGHRA and CDR2 as YSYEKL. With 0 bases removed from V and 2 bases from J, the gap between germline ends came to 8 bases. The CDR3 covers 16 residues. The sequenced sample consisted of CD8+ T cells sorted from blood. This chain connects TRBV4-1 to TRBJ1-6; D gene unclear. The clonotype was recovered from a human donor in good health. The CDR3, as DNA: TGCGCCAGCAGCCAAGAGTTGGACCCCTATAATTCACCCCTCCACTTT. It is translated as CASSQELDPYNSPLHF.